These 9 T cell receptor beta chains share one sample of origin, sequenced in a study of CD8+CD57+ T cells in acquired aplastic anemia. Genomic DNA served as template for TCR beta VDJ and CDR3 profiling. TCRdb analysed the reads with MiXCR anew, one entry per CDR3 protein. The sample yields about 180,000 distinct CDR3 sequences, 40% to 50% seen once. All patients picked for sequencing had shown, by flow cytometry, an expansion of CD8+CD57+ cells. The material sequenced was sorted CD4+, CD8+, or CD8+CD57+ T cells (not recorded which) from PBMCs. All receptors derive from a human donor with aplastic anemia.

The sample holds many counts of this clonotype. The chain has TRBV19 and TRBJ2-5; TRBD1 might be the D (5 bases). This CDR3 comprises 15 residues. Between the trimmed V and J ends, which lost 1 base and 5 bases, there was a span of 14 bases. In germline, CDR1 is LNHDA, CDR2 SQIVND (reference sequence). The CDR3 region is CASSIGSQGGETQYF. The CDR3 coding sequence is TGTGCCAGTAGTATAGGAAGTCAGGGCGGCGAGACCCAGTACTTC.

The sample holds many counts of this clonotype. The chain is built from TRBV7-8 and TRBJ2-5; the D call may be TRBD1 or TRBD2 (5 bases each). The CDR3 loop spans 13 amino acids. The V gene's germline CDR1 is SGHVS and CDR2 FQNEAQ. Trimming left V 4 bases short and J 2 bases short, with 8 bases between. The DNA of the CDR3 is TGTGCCAGCAGCTGGGGACGGCAAGAGACCCAGTACTTC. Amino acid sequence: CASSWGRQETQYF.

The chain employs TRBV20-1 and TRBJ1-1; TRBD1 agrees at 9 bases. Germline-derived CDR1 and CDR2 are DFQATT and SNEGSKA (reference sequence). CDR3 length: 17 residues. J was trimmed by 0 bases and V by 3 bases; bases with no gene match: 11. CDR3 amino acids: CSASIRYRGQLNTEAFF. The CDR3 nucleotides are TGCAGTGCTAGCATCCGCTACAGGGGGCAACTGAACACTGAAGCTTTCTTT.

The chain is built from TRBV7-9 and TRBJ2-5; TRBD1 aligns across 10 bases. V gave up 0 bases and J gave up 2 bases; unmatched junction bases: 3. From germline, CDR1 is SEHNR and CDR2 FQNEAQ (reference sequence). The CDR3 contains 16 residues. The CDR3 sequence: CASSLAGTGEQETQYF. The CDR3 DNA reads TGTGCCAGCAGCTTAGCGGGGACAGGGGAACAAGAGACCCAGTACTTC.

This chain connects TRBV20-1 to TRBJ1-6, with 8 bases aligning to TRBD1. Per germline, CDR1 DFQATT and CDR2 SNEGSKA (reference sequence). The CDR3 is 15 residues long. V lost 5 bases and J lost 7; bases outside the gene matches: 10. In DNA form, the CDR3 reads TGCAGTGCTCCCCGGCCGGGGACAGGAAATTCACCCCTCCACTTT. Translating gives CSAPRPGTGNSPLHF.

As regards this clonotype: One end of the junction is discordant with germline, which a read error may explain. The chain couples TRBV14 to TRBJ1-2; 7 positions match TRBD1. Germline values: CDR1 SGHDN, CDR2 FVKESK. This CDR3 is 15 amino acids long. CDR3 residues: CASSRPGDSWDGFTF. The DNA of the CDR3 is TGTGCCAGCAGCCGACCCGGGGACAGTTGGGATGGCTTCACCTTC.

This clonotype has ten or more counts. V usage is TRBV5-1 and J usage is TRBJ1-2; D uncertain. The germline CDR1 and CDR2 sequences are SGHRS and YFSETQ. This CDR3 contains 15 residues. V lost 7 bases and J lost 4, with 20 bases in between. This chain's CDR3 is CASAPAALTAYGYTF. DNA of the CDR3: TGCGCCAGCGCCCCGGCCGCATTGACCGCCTATGGCTACACCTTC.

This clonotype was seen just once. The chain links TRBV25-1 to TRBJ1-1; D is uncertain. CDR1 is MGHDK, CDR2 SYGVNS, per germline. The CDR3 length is 11 residues. The ends were cut back, 5 bases at V and 4 bases at J, with 5 bases in the middle. The CDR3 protein is CASSYITEAFF. The DNA of the CDR3 is TGTGCCAGCAGTTATATCACTGAAGCTTTCTTT. The full variable domain, with the rest looked up from reference TRBV25-1 and TRBJ1-1, is EADIYQTPRYLVIGTGKKITLECSQTMGHDKMYWYQQDPGMELHLIHYSYGVNSTEKGDLSSESTVSRIRTEHFPLTLESARPSHTSQYLCASSYITEAFFGQGTRLTVV.

This rearrangement joins TRBV10-3 to TRBJ1-1; D unresolved. Trimming pared 8 bases from V and 12 bases from J, leaving 19 bases between. CDR1 is ENHRY and CDR2 is SYGVKD in the germline V gene. The CDR3 runs 12 residues. CDR3 bases: TGTGCCATCGAAGCCAGCCTCTCATCCCCTTTCTTT. It yields the protein CAIEASLSSPFF.